One sample yielded the 21 T cell receptor beta chains listed below, sequenced in a study of blood T cell repertoires in COVID-19. Clones were sequenced by immunoSEQ multiplex PCR, and TCRdb holds only the in-frame ones, with some missing. The sample has 60,000 to 85,000 clones, 65% to 90% seen once. Sequenced sample: peripheral blood. The source is an elderly man with acute or convalescent COVID-19.

The chain joins TRBV6-5 to TRBJ1-1, with D possibly matching TRBD1 (6 bases). The V end was cut by 7 bases, the J end by 6 bases, with 15 bases between. The germline V gene has CDR1 MNHEY and CDR2 SVGAGI. This CDR3 region has 13 residues. As DNA, the CDR3 is TGTGCCAGCAAGGGAACAGGGAGAGCTGAAGCTTTCTTT. This sequence encodes CASKGTGRAEAFF.

The gene calls are TRBV6-5 and TRBJ1-2; D remains ambiguous. The CDR3 is 14 amino acids. The V and J ends lost 0 bases and 4 bases respectively, with 9 bases between them. Germline CDR1 and CDR2: MNHEY and SVGAGI. The CDR3 sequence is CASSYSSVGYGYTF. CDR3 DNA: TGTGCCAGCAGTTACTCGAGTGTTGGCTATGGCTACACCTTC.

The chain is built from TRBV19 and TRBJ1-2; D might be TRBD1 (6 bases). Germline values: CDR1 LNHDA, CDR2 SQIVND (reference sequence). Trimming took 6 bases from V and 1 from J, leaving 12 bases between them. This CDR3 region has 14 residues. In DNA form, the CDR3 reads TGTGCCAGTAGGGTTCAACAGGGTAACTATGGCTACACCTTC. Its protein product is CASRVQQGNYGYTF.

The V and J genes are TRBV5-1 and TRBJ2-5; the D gene is possibly TRBD1 (6 bases). The germline V gene has CDR1 SGHRS and CDR2 YFSETQ. The CDR3 contains 15 residues. V lost 4 bases and J lost 4, with 17 bases in between. CDR3 DNA sequence: TGCGCCAGCAGCAGACTACAGGGCGGAGGAGAGACCCAGTACTTC. Protein sequence: CASSRLQGGGETQYF.

The chain has TRBV6-6 and TRBJ2-1, with D unclear. Germline assignment: CDR1 MNHNY and CDR2 SVGAGI (reference sequence). The CDR3 has 18 amino acids. The V and J ends lost 5 bases and 0 bases respectively, with 20 bases between them. The CDR3 DNA reads as TGTGCCAGCAGTCGAACGAGAAAGCGAGAGACCTCCTACAATGAGCAGTTCTTC. It is translated as CASSRTRKRETSYNEQFF.

The V gene is TRBV7-2, the J gene TRBJ2-7; perhaps TRBD2 as D (7 bases). Trimming removed 5 bases at V and 5 bases at J, with 16 bases between. Germline lookup yields CDR1 SGHTA and CDR2 FQGNSA. CDR3 length: 14 residues. DNA of the CDR3: TGTGCCAGCAGCACCCGACAGGCGGGAGACGAGCAGTACTTC. Its protein is CASSTRQAGDEQYF.

This chain links TRBV2 with TRBJ1-1; 8 bases match TRBD1. Per germline, CDR1 SNHLY and CDR2 FYNNEI. The trim removed 0 bases at V and 5 bases at J, leaving 5 bases unmatched. The CDR3 has 15 residues. The CDR3 DNA reads as TGTGCCAGCAGTGAAGCGCAGGGGGCGGAAACTGAAGCTTTCTTT. It yields the protein CASSEAQGAETEAFF.

This chain connects TRBV19 to TRBJ2-1, with TRBD2 matching over 8 bases. Germline CDR1 LNHDA, CDR2 SQIVND (reference sequence). The V and J ends lost 8 bases and 2 bases, in that order; junction bases with no gene match: 8. This CDR3 spans 15 amino acids. The CDR3 loop is CASRLTSGPYNEQFF. The CDR3 DNA sequence: TGTGCCAGTCGACTCACTAGCGGACCCTACAATGAGCAGTTCTTC.

The gene calls are TRBV7-3 and TRBJ2-5; tentative D call: TRBD2 (6 bases). Germline V gene lookup returns CDR1 SGHTA and CDR2 FQGTGA. Trimming pared 0 bases from V and 5 bases from J, leaving 13 bases between. The CDR3 totals 15 residues. The CDR3 sequence: CASSLTGASGETQYF. CDR3 sequence (DNA): TGTGCCAGCAGCTTAACTGGTGCCAGCGGGGAGACCCAGTACTTC.

J is TRBJ2-1 and V is TRBV6-5, with 13 bases that match TRBD2. The CDR3 loop spans 15 amino acids. V trimming: 4 bases; J trimming: 4 bases; junction bases outside the gene matches: 1. Germline CDR1 reads MNHEY; CDR2 reads SVGAGI. The CDR3 region is CASSSGLAGYNEQFF. DNA of the CDR3: TGTGCCAGCAGTTCGGGACTAGCGGGATACAATGAGCAGTTCTTC.

The chain links TRBV24-1 to TRBJ2-1; 9 bases match TRBD1. The CDR3 runs 19 residues. V was clipped by 4 bases and J by 5 bases; unmatched bases: 17. Germline values: CDR1 KGHDR, CDR2 SFDVKD. CDR3 in DNA: TGTGCCACCAGTGAAGCCCCGGGACAGGGAAACAGTCAAAACAATGAGCAGTTCTTC. Translation: CATSEAPGQGNSQNNEQFF.

The chain uses TRBV5-6 and TRBJ2-2; no clear D. The CDR3 is 14 residues long. Trimming left V 1 base short and J 5 bases short, with 9 bases between. The germline V gene encodes CDR1 SGHDT and CDR2 YYEEEE. CDR3 region: CASSLYQATGELFF. CDR3 nucleotide sequence: TGTGCCAGCAGCTTGTACCAGGCTACCGGGGAGCTGTTTTTT.

This chain links TRBV5-1 with TRBJ2-7; tentative D call: TRBD2 (5 bases). In germline, CDR1 is SGHRS, CDR2 YFSETQ. The CDR3 consists of 13 residues. Trimming stripped 0 bases from V and 3 bases from J, with 7 bases between. CDR3 protein: CASSLDGNYEQYF. The CDR3 DNA reads TGCGCCAGCAGCTTGGACGGGAACTACGAGCAGTACTTC.

This clone has more than one count but fewer than ten. V gene TRBV9 combines with J gene TRBJ2-3, with 12 bases fitting TRBD2. Trimming took 3 bases from V and 0 from J; bases not matched to a gene: 11. Germline lookup yields CDR1 SGDLS and CDR2 YYNGEE. This CDR3 contains 19 residues. The CDR3 loop is CASSGRLAGDPVSTDTQYF. CDR3 DNA sequence: TGTGCCAGCAGCGGACGACTAGCGGGAGACCCGGTTAGCACAGATACGCAGTATTTT.

Here the CDR3 reads CATSEASGANVLTF. In DNA form, the CDR3 reads TGTGCCACCAGTGAGGCCTCTGGGGCCAACGTCCTGACTTTC. The chain has TRBV24-1 and TRBJ2-6; D unresolved. Germline CDR1 and CDR2: KGHDR and SFDVKD. The CDR3 is 14 amino acids. V lost 4 bases and J 0 bases, leaving 3 bases between the germline ends.

The chain is built from TRBV2 and TRBJ2-1; the match to TRBD2 covers 11 bases. CDR1 is SNHLY and CDR2 is FYNNEI in the germline V gene. V trimming: 5 bases; J trimming: 9 bases; junction bases outside the gene matches: 12. The CDR3 has 16 amino acids. The CDR3 nucleotides read TGTGCCAGCAGTCCTCGACTAGCGGGGTCTCCCGGTGAGCAGTTCTTC. This sequence encodes CASSPRLAGSPGEQFF. Filled out from reference TRBV2 and TRBJ2-1, the complete variable domain reads EPEVTQTPSHQVTQMGQEVILRCVPISNHLYFYWYRQILGQKVEFLVSFYNNEISEKSEIFDDQFSVERPDGSNFTLKIRSTKLEDSAMYFCASSPRLAGSPGEQFFGPGTRLTVL.

The chain combines TRBV5-1 with TRBJ2-1; maybe TRBD1 (6 bases). The CDR3 consists of 14 residues. V was clipped by 1 base and J by 5 bases, with 10 bases between them. Germline CDR1 is SGHRS and CDR2 is YFSETQ. DNA for the CDR3: TGCGCCAGCAGCTTGTTGCAGGGGCACAATGAGCAGTTCTTC. Translation gives CASSLLQGHNEQFF.

The rearrangement joins TRBV19 to TRBJ1-2; D possibly corresponds to TRBD1 (5 bases). Germline V lookup: CDR1 LNHDA, CDR2 SQIVND (reference sequence). V was shortened by 4 bases and J by 0 bases, with 9 bases between the two germline ends. This CDR3 is built from 14 residues. For the CDR3, the DNA is TGTGCCAGTAGTACGACAGCAGCTAACTATGGCTACACCTTC. Its translation: CASSTTAANYGYTF.

The chain uses TRBV2 and TRBJ2-3, with D possibly TRBD1 on 6 matching bases. Germline V gives CDR1 SNHLY, CDR2 FYNNEI. V lost 2 bases and J lost 7, with 13 bases in between. CDR3 length: 14 residues. The CDR3 coding sequence is TGTGCCAGCAGTGAAAGGGAAGGGGGAAATACGCAGTATTTT. This gives the protein CASSEREGGNTQYF.

This chain joins TRBV9 and TRBJ1-4; a weak D match, TRBD1 (6 bases). The V gene's germline CDR1 is SGDLS and CDR2 YYNGEE. V gave up 4 bases and J gave up 0 bases, with 13 bases separating them. This CDR3 is 16 amino acids long. The CDR3 region is CASSPGTLATNEKLFF. DNA of the CDR3: TGTGCCAGCAGCCCTGGGACACTTGCAACTAATGAAAAACTGTTTTTT.

The rearrangement uses TRBV28 and TRBJ1-1, with a possible D match to TRBD1 (5 bases). Germline V CDR1 and CDR2: MDHEN, SYDVKM. Trimming removed 6 bases at V and 3 bases at J, with 14 bases between. CDR3 size: 14 residues. In DNA form, the CDR3 reads TGTGCCAGCAGACAGGTTACTCAATACACTGAAGCTTTCTTT. It yields the protein CASRQVTQYTEAFF. Supplemented by reference TRBV28 and TRBJ1-1, the full variable domain reads DVKVTQSSRYLVKRTGEKVFLECVQDMDHENMFWYRQDPGLGLRLIYFSYDVKMKEKGDIPEGYSVSREKKERFSLILESASTNQTSMYLCASRQVTQYTEAFFGQGTRLTVV.